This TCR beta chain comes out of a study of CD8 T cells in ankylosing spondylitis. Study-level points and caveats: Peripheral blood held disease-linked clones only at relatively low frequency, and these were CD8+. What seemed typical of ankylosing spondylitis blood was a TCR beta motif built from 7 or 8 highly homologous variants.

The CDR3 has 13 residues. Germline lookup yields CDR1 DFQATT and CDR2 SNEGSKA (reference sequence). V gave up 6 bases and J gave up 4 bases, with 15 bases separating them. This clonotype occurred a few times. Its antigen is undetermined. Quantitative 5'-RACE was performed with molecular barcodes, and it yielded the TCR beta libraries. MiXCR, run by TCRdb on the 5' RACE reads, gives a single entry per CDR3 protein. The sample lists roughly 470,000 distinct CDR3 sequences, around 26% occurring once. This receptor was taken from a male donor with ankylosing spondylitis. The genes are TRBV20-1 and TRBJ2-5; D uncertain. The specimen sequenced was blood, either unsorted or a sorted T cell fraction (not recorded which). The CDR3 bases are TGCAGTGCCCGAGACCCGAATTTAGAGACCCAGTACTTC. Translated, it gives CSARDPNLETQYF.